The source of this T cell receptor beta chain is a study of OX40 agonist ivuxolimab in advanced cancers. Repertoires were generated with immunoSEQ multiplex PCR, while TCRdb's copy carries only in-frame clones and drops some. The sample consists of about 76,000 clones, 85% of them appearing once. Study findings and constraints: Dose levels from 0.1 to 3.0 mg/kg saw CD4+ and CD8+ blood T cells expand clonally by week 6. Mean expanded clone counts were higher in CD8+ than CD4+ T cells.

Germline CDR1 is LGHNA and CDR2 is YNFKEQ. CDR3 length equals 16 residues. V was clipped by 1 base and J by 0 bases; unmatched bases: 2. Regarding this clone: The antigen remains unidentified.

The chain employs TRBV4-2 and TRBJ2-7; 11 nucleotides match TRBD2. Material: CD4+ or CD8+ T cells sorted from blood, obtained in a trial of the OX40 agonist ivuxolimab. This clonotype was sampled from an adult with an advanced solid tumor such as melanoma, head and neck, liver or kidney cancer. CDR3 region: CASSQGTSGLSYEQYF. CDR3 bases: TGTGCCAGCAGCCAAGGGACTAGCGGGCTCTCCTACGAGCAGTACTTC.